Below are 31 T cell receptor beta chains sequenced from a single sample in a study of blood T cell repertoires in COVID-19. Method: immunoSEQ multiplex PCR; TCRdb's copy keeps in-frame clones and lacks some. Counted here are 97,000 or so clones, roughly 80% occurring once; the ten biggest clones make up about a tenth. The sequenced sample consisted of peripheral blood. These receptors were collected from a man in his sixties or seventies with active or convalescent COVID-19.

The chain is built from TRBV6-5 and TRBJ1-1; no reliable D call. Between the trimmed V and J ends, which lost 6 bases and 0 bases, there was a span of 11 bases. The germline gives CDR1 MNHEY, CDR2 SVGAGI. The CDR3 sequence is 14 residues long. The CDR3, as DNA: TGTGCCAGCAGATCGTCGAGTATGAACACTGAAGCTTTCTTT. Its translation: CASRSSSMNTEAFF.

The rearrangement joins TRBV5-1 to TRBJ1-3; TRBD1 is a possible D gene (5 bases). Germline V gene lookup returns CDR1 SGHRS and CDR2 YFSETQ. This CDR3 is 14 amino acids long. Trimming removed 6 bases from V and 2 bases from J, with 12 bases in between. Written as DNA, the CDR3 is TGCGCCAGCACCCCGGGACTTCCTGGAAACACCATATATTTT. This encodes CASTPGLPGNTIYF.

V gene TRBV5-1 combines with J gene TRBJ2-1; TRBD2 aligns across 10 bases. CDR3 length: 17 residues. Per germline, CDR1 SGHRS and CDR2 YFSETQ. J was trimmed by 6 bases and V by 4 bases; bases with no gene match: 13. This CDR3 reads CASSLSRSGGAFNEQFF. The DNA of the CDR3 is TGCGCCAGCAGCCTGTCCCGAAGCGGGGGGGCTTTCAATGAGCAGTTCTTC.

The chain links TRBV2 to TRBJ2-7; D is perhaps TRBD2 (6 bases). The CDR3 is made up of 11 amino acids. CDR1 is SNHLY, CDR2 FYNNEI, per germline. Trimming stripped 6 bases from V and 3 bases from J, with 6 bases between. The CDR3 nucleotides read TGTGCCAGCAGGGGGGGCTACGAGCAGTACTTC. It translates to CASRGGYEQYF.

Only a few counts were recorded for this clone. The J gene is TRBJ2-5, the V gene TRBV24-1, with D possibly being TRBD2 (6 bases). Trimming removed 2 bases from V and 4 bases from J, with 13 bases in between. This CDR3 spans 15 amino acids. From germline, CDR1 is KGHDR and CDR2 SFDVKD. The CDR3 sequence is CATSDSRDSGETQYF. The CDR3 DNA sequence: TGTGCCACCAGTGATTCCCGGGACTCCGGAGAGACCCAGTACTTC.

The chain combines TRBV5-1 with TRBJ2-5; 9 bases map to TRBD1. Unmatched junction bases numbered 8, after V lost 4 bases and J lost 4 bases. The CDR3 runs to 15 residues. Germline CDR1 reads SGHRS; CDR2 reads YFSETQ. Written as DNA, the CDR3 is TGCGCCAGCAGCACCAAACAGGGGGCAGTAGAGACCCAGTACTTC. It is translated as CASSTKQGAVETQYF.

The chain combines TRBV19 with TRBJ1-3; TRBD1 is a possible D gene (5 bases). Germline CDR1 LNHDA, CDR2 SQIVND (reference sequence). The CDR3 has 14 amino acids. V lost 8 bases and J lost 1, with 12 bases in between. The DNA of the CDR3 is TGTGCCAGTGCCCGGGGGAGTTCTGGAAACACCATATATTTT. Its translation is CASARGSSGNTIYF. Supplemented by reference TRBV19 and TRBJ1-3, the full variable domain reads DGGITQSPKYLFRKEGQNVTLSCEQNLNHDAMYWYRQDPGQGLRLIYYSQIVNDFQKGDIAEGYSVSREKKESFPLTVTSAQKNPTAFYLCASARGSSGNTIYFGEGSWLTVV.

This chain connects TRBV30 to TRBJ2-3; TRBD2 aligns across 11 bases. Trimming at V came to 3 bases and at J to 5 bases, leaving 4 bases not matched to a gene. CDR3 length: 14 residues. Germline V gene data show CDR1 as GTSNPN and CDR2 as SVGIG (reference sequence). The CDR3 DNA sequence: TGTGCCTGGAGATTACTAGCGGGAGTAGATACGCAGTATTTT. This translates into CAWRLLAGVDTQYF.

The chain combines TRBV5-1 with TRBJ2-5; 9 positions match TRBD2. V gave up 5 bases and J gave up 0 bases; unmatched junction bases: 11. The germline V gene encodes CDR1 SGHRS and CDR2 YFSETQ. The CDR3 covers 17 residues. The CDR3 loop reads CASRVGSGGLYQETQYF. The CDR3 DNA follows: TGCGCCAGCAGAGTAGGTAGCGGGGGCCTGTACCAAGAGACCCAGTACTTC. Complete variable domain (other parts from reference TRBV5-1 and TRBJ2-5): KAGVTQTPRYLIKTRGQQVTLSCSPISGHRSVSWYQQTPGQGLQFLFEYFSETQRNKGNFPGRFSGRQFSNSRSEMNVSTLELGDSALYLCASRVGSGGLYQETQYFGPGTRLLVL.

The chain combines TRBV7-9 with TRBJ2-1; D is ambiguous. Germline V gene sequence: CDR1 SEHNR, CDR2 FQNEAQ (reference sequence). The V end was cut by 4 bases, the J end by 6 bases, with 16 bases between. CDR3 length: 15 amino acids. The CDR3 here is CASSSYPTFGNEQFF. The DNA of the CDR3 is TGTGCCAGCAGCTCCTACCCCACCTTCGGCAATGAGCAGTTCTTC.

This rearrangement joins TRBV18 to TRBJ1-3; 8 positions agree with TRBD1. Germline trimming cut 1 base from V and 3 bases from J; bases unmatched to any gene: 11. The CDR3 totals 18 residues. CDR1 is KGHSH, CDR2 LQKENI, per germline. Here the CDR3 DNA reads TGTGCCAGCTCACCACAAGCCCAGGGGGCTATCATTGGAAACACCATATATTTT. It codes for CASSPQAQGAIIGNTIYF.

V usage is TRBV27 and J usage is TRBJ1-5; 9 bases agree with TRBD1. The CDR3 extends over 14 amino acids. Germline values: CDR1 MNHEY, CDR2 SMNVEV (reference sequence). The ends lost 6 bases at V and 6 bases at J; junction bases unmatched: 6. CDR3 coding DNA: TGTGCCAGCAGACCGGGACAGGGCTTTCAGCCCCAGCATTTT. It encodes CASRPGQGFQPQHF.

The chain couples TRBV6-6 to TRBJ1-5; TRBD1 matches 7 bases. The J segment lost 7 bases and the V segment lost 6 bases, leaving 9 bases of the junction unmatched. There are 14 residues in the CDR3. Germline CDR1 and CDR2: MNHNY and SVGAGI (reference sequence). This chain's CDR3 is CASRNTGVGQPQHF. In DNA form, the CDR3 reads TGTGCCAGCAGGAATACAGGGGTAGGACAGCCCCAGCATTTT.

This chain uses TRBV12-5 with TRBJ1-1; a weak D match, TRBD1 (5 bases). The CDR3 contains 15 residues. Trimming cost V 5 bases and J 2 bases, with 15 bases left between them. The germline V gene has CDR1 LGHNT and CDR2 FRNRAP. The CDR3 DNA reads TGTGCTAGTGGTCCCTCAGGACAATTAAACACTGAAGCTTTCTTT. Translated, it gives CASGPSGQLNTEAFF.

The chain joins TRBV7-6 to TRBJ2-2, with 7 bases lining up with TRBD1. V lost 5 bases and J lost 6; bases outside the gene matches: 6. The CDR3 loop spans 14 amino acids. The V gene's germline CDR1 is SGHVS and CDR2 FNYEAQ. This CDR3 is CASSPRQGPGELFF. CDR3 sequence (DNA): TGTGCCAGCAGCCCCCGACAGGGCCCCGGGGAGCTGTTTTTT. The complete variable domain, with remaining parts taken from reference TRBV7-6 and TRBJ2-2, reads GAGVSQSPRYKVTKRGQDVALRCDPISGHVSLYWYRQALGQGPEFLTYFNYEAQQDKSGLPNDRFSAERPEGSISTLTIQRTEQRDSAMYRCASSPRQGPGELFFGEGSRLTVL.

The chain joins TRBV6-5 to TRBJ1-2; a weak D match, TRBD1 (5 bases). The V and J ends lost 0 bases and 7 bases respectively, with 9 bases between them. This CDR3 region has 13 residues. CDR1 is MNHEY and CDR2 is SVGAGI in the germline V gene. The CDR3 DNA is TGTGCCAGCAGTTACTCGATGCAGGGTGGCTACACCTTC. Protein sequence: CASSYSMQGGYTF.

The rearrangement links TRBV5-4 to TRBJ1-4; possibly TRBD1 for D (6 bases). This CDR3 comprises 16 residues. V was cut by 3 bases and J by 5 bases, with 17 bases left in between. Germline lookup yields CDR1 SGHNT and CDR2 YYREEE (reference sequence). CDR3 sequence (DNA): TGTGCCAGCAGCTGGGGGGGAGGACAGCAGAATGAAAAACTGTTTTTT. Translating gives CASSWGGGQQNEKLFF. The variable domain in full, completed from reference TRBV5-4 and TRBJ1-4, reads ETGVTQSPTHLIKTRGQQVTLRCSSQSGHNTVSWYQQALGQGPQFIFQYYREEENGRGNFPPRFSGLQFPNYSSELNVNALELDDSALYLCASSWGGGQQNEKLFFGSGTQLSVL.

This chain joins TRBV2 and TRBJ2-1; 10 nucleotides align to TRBD1. This CDR3 region has 14 residues. V lost 8 bases to trimming and J lost 3 bases; unmatched junction nucleotides: 4. Looked up from germline, CDR1 is SNHLY and CDR2 is FYNNEI. The CDR3 is CASVRTGGYNEQFF. CDR3 nucleotide sequence: TGTGCCAGCGTGAGGACAGGGGGCTACAATGAGCAGTTCTTC.

This clone was recorded only once. V gene TRBV4-1 combines with J gene TRBJ1-1; 9 bases map to TRBD1. In germline, CDR1 is MGHRA, CDR2 YSYEKL. After removal of 3 bases from V and 5 bases from J, the junction contained 10 bases not matched to a gene. This CDR3 region has 16 residues. Here the CDR3 reads CASSHDRGTTWTEAFF. CDR3 bases: TGCGCCAGCAGCCACGACAGGGGGACGACATGGACTGAAGCTTTCTTT.

The chain carries TRBV11-2 and TRBJ2-2; a possible D gene is TRBD1 (5 bases). This CDR3 region has 15 residues. V lost 5 bases and J 4 bases, leaving 14 bases between the germline ends. Germline assignment: CDR1 SGHAT and CDR2 FQNNGV. The CDR3 sequence is CASSNQGASTGELFF. For the CDR3, the DNA is TGTGCCAGCAGCAACCAGGGTGCGAGCACCGGGGAGCTGTTTTTT. The variable domain in full, with the rest retrieved from reference TRBV11-2 and TRBJ2-2, is EAGVAQSPRYKIIEKRQSVAFWCNPISGHATLYWYQQILGQGPKLLIQFQNNGVVDDSQLPKDRFSAERLKGVDSTLKIQPAKLEDSAVYLCASSNQGASTGELFFGEGSRLTVL.

The V gene is TRBV29-1, the J gene TRBJ1-5; D remains ambiguous. The germline V and J ends were trimmed by 4 bases and 2 bases, with 9 bases remaining between them. CDR1 and CDR2 from the germline V gene are SQVTM and ANQGSEA. The CDR3 consists of 13 residues. The CDR3 sequence is CSVAETRNQPQHF. For the CDR3, the DNA is TGCAGCGTTGCTGAGACACGCAATCAGCCCCAGCATTTT.

The chain uses TRBV5-5 and TRBJ1-3, with 9 bases that match TRBD1. Germline lookup yields CDR1 SGHKS and CDR2 YYEKEE (reference sequence). The CDR3 totals 17 residues. V lost 0 bases, J lost 2 bases, and 6 bases stayed unmatched. CDR3 DNA sequence: TGTGCCAGCAGCTTGGCCGGCGGGACAGGGACTGGAAACACCATATATTTT. Its protein is CASSLAGGTGTGNTIYF.

V gene TRBV19 combines with J gene TRBJ1-4; 8 bases fit TRBD1. The ends lost 9 bases at V and 0 bases at J; junction bases unmatched: 6. The CDR3 extends over 15 amino acids. The germline CDR1 and CDR2 sequences are LNHDA and SQIVND (reference sequence). DNA of the CDR3: TGTGCCAGCATGTCAGGGGGCGCAACTAATGAAAAACTGTTTTTT. It is translated as CASMSGGATNEKLFF.

This chain connects TRBV19 to TRBJ2-7; D is possibly TRBD1 (6 bases). Trimming removed 0 bases at V and 7 bases at J, with 10 bases between. The CDR3 sequence is 13 residues long. Germline V gene data show CDR1 as LNHDA and CDR2 as SQIVND (reference sequence). The CDR3 loop reads CASSIDRGREQYF. The CDR3 DNA follows: TGTGCCAGTAGTATAGACAGGGGACGGGAGCAGTACTTC.

The chain combines TRBV2 with TRBJ2-7, with D unresolved. Per germline, CDR1 SNHLY and CDR2 FYNNEI. Trimming pared 1 base from V and 0 bases from J, leaving 10 bases between. The CDR3 loop spans 15 amino acids. The CDR3 region is CASSEDEARSYEQYF. For the CDR3, the DNA is TGTGCCAGCAGTGAAGATGAGGCCCGCTCCTACGAGCAGTACTTC.

This clone was observed once. The rearrangement joins TRBV10-3 to TRBJ2-3, with 7 bases fitting TRBD2. The CDR3 is made up of 18 amino acids. CDR1 is ENHRY, CDR2 SYGVKD, per germline. The V segment lost 5 bases and the J segment 1 base; nucleotides outside the gene matches: 15. CDR3 residues: CAISSRPASSGGTDTQYF. The CDR3 DNA is TGTGCCATCAGTTCCCGCCCCGCCTCTAGCGGAGGCACAGATACGCAGTATTTT.

This clone appeared a few times. V gene TRBV7-9 combines with J gene TRBJ1-2; D gene uncertain. Trimming took 1 base from V and 3 from J, leaving 12 bases between them. The CDR3 contains 15 residues. Germline-derived CDR1 and CDR2 are SEHNR and FQNEAQ (reference sequence). The chain's CDR3 is CASSLGAKRDYGYTF. The CDR3 nucleotides are TGTGCCAGCAGCTTAGGGGCGAAACGTGACTATGGCTACACCTTC.

The genes are TRBV6-2 or TRBV6-3 and TRBJ2-2, with TRBD1 matching 8 bases. Germline V gene sequence: CDR1 MNHEY, CDR2 SVGEGT. The CDR3 runs 17 residues. The trim removed 0 bases at V and 5 bases at J, leaving 8 bases unmatched. The CDR3 is CASSYSNDRGKTGELFF. The CDR3 bases are TGTGCCAGCAGTTACTCTAATGACAGGGGTAAAACCGGGGAGCTGTTTTTT.

The chain uses TRBV2 and TRBJ2-1; TRBD2 matches at 7 bases. Germline V lookup: CDR1 SNHLY, CDR2 FYNNEI. Unmatched junction bases numbered 7, after V lost 3 bases and J lost 5 bases. The CDR3 consists of 15 residues. The DNA of the CDR3 is TGTGCCAGCAGTGACCGGGCTAGCGGAAACAATGAGCAGTTCTTC. It codes for CASSDRASGNNEQFF.

This chain uses TRBV23-1 with TRBJ1-2; D is uncertain. TRBV23-1 has ORF status, its function being uncertain. This CDR3 has 12 residues. The V end lost 4 bases, the J end lost 8 bases, and 11 bases lay between the germline ends. The CDR3 region is CASSLVAGGYTF. Here the CDR3 DNA reads TGCGCCAGCAGTCTGGTGGCGGGAGGCTACACCTTC.

This clone was counted between two and nine times. This sequence joins TRBV14 and TRBJ2-7; D unclear. The CDR3 length is 12 residues. Germline V lookup: CDR1 SGHDN, CDR2 FVKESK. The V and J ends lost 4 bases and 7 bases respectively, with 11 bases between them. Written as DNA, the CDR3 is TGTGCCAGCAGCCCGACCTCTAGGGAGCAGTACTTC. It is translated as CASSPTSREQYF.